The present entry profiles one TCR beta chain with its context. Its target antigen remains unknown. Base quality data are lacking; no much larger clone is found one base away. These data originate in a study of T cells in tuberculosis (dated by TCRdb to between 2017 and 2018). Context from the whole study: The study combined CD1B tetramers and high-throughput TCR immunosequencing to characterize T cells specific for the mycobacterial lipid antigen glucose monomycolate (GMM). With ten or so people per group, a South African clinical cohort compared IGRA-negative adolescents, IGRA-positive adolescents with latent tuberculosis, and adults with active tuberculosis. What the work shows at the level of the full study, not this receptor alone: Shorter CDR3-alpha lengths in active tuberculosis patients partly drove the smaller NN-distances, and the TCR-beta difference was not statistically significant. An accuracy of 87% (AUROC 0.90) was reached by a classifier using the diverse GMM-specific repertoire, compared with under 75% accuracy when GEM motif frequencies were used. Clinical samples were selected based on the availability of cryopreserved specimens, with adults included as active tuberculosis cases and adolescents included as controls. Compared with IGRA-negative controls, TCR-alpha repertoires from active tuberculosis had smaller mean NN-distances to GMM-specific TCRs, which suggests clonal expansion of these TCRs.

At study entry, adolescents were screened for latent tuberculosis infection by tuberculin skin test and QuantiFERON-TB GOLD In-Tube IGRA. Immunosequencing was performed on unsorted cryopreserved PBMC, with 75,000 to 100,000 T cells per clinical donor covered on average. Eleven high schools in the Worcester region of the Western Cape, South Africa, served as enrollment sites for adolescents aged 12 to 18 years. Ten adolescents infected with M. tuberculosis and about ten uninfected adolescents were chosen and matched for age and sex. PBMC from adolescents were isolated by density centrifugation from freshly drawn heparinized blood and were then cryopreserved. The immunoSEQ multiplex PCR assay was used to generate TCR libraries, with TCR-beta and/or TCR-alpha/delta assays applied to each sample. The amplified TCR libraries were sequenced using the Illumina high-throughput platform. The original methods were these. Clustering and dimensionality reduction were performed using pairwise TCRdist distances among GMM-specific receptors from ex vivo sorted or in vitro expanded T cells. Each clinical repertoire was scored by mean NN-distance, the average TCRdist to the nearest 10% of tetramer-positive reference sequences. GEM TCR motif frequency was calculated as the fraction of unique TCRs that matched known GEM sequences by V/J usage and CDR3 length. Active tuberculosis was classified by linear discriminant analysis with leave-one-out cross-validation, implemented in scikit-learn. Imported from immuneACCESS, the table was reduced by TCRdb to in-frame sequences with V and J called. These copies leave out some clones; in studies compared against another copy, an unresolved V gene accounts for under half, and the cause of the remainder is not known. The D gene and trimming were derived from the DNA, and the V and J assignments and clone size from that table. In this sample the table shows roughly 45,000 clones, about 95% of which occur a single time. Of the sample, about 2% is held by the ten largest clones.

Sequenced: PBMCs. This TCR derives from a donor aged 10-30 years with latent tuberculosis or without tuberculosis infection. Some clones in this sample may be carry-over from other donors' samples.

The CDR3 here reads CASSISAGRTDNEQFF. The DNA is TGTGCCAGTAGTATATCTGCGGGACGGACGGACAATGAGCAGTTCTTC. Recombination joined TRBV19 with TRBJ2-1; D gene: possibly TRBD2, on 6 matching bases. The CDR3 numbers 16 residues from cysteine through phenylalanine. CDR3 DNA only is kept here, 48 bases in frame from base 1. Per the germline V gene (reference sequence), LNHDA is the CDR1 and SQIVND is the CDR2. Trimming costs V 2 bases and J 5 bases, and their ends lie 16 bases apart.